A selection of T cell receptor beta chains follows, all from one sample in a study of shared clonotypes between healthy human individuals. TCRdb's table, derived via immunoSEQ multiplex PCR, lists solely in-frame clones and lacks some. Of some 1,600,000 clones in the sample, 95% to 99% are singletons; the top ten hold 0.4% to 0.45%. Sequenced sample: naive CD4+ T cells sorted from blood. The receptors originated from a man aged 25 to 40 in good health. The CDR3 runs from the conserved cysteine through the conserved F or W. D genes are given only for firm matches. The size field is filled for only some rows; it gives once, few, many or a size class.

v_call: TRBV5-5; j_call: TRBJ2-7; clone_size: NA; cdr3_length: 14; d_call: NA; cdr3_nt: TGTGCCAGCAGCTTGGTAGCAAGTCCGGGCGAGCAGTACTTC; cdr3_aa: CASSLVASPGEQYF
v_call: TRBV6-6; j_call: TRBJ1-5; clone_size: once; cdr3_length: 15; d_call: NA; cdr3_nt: TGTGCCAGCAGTTACTCGATACTGAGCAATCAGCCCCAGCATTTT; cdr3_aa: CASSYSILSNQPQHF
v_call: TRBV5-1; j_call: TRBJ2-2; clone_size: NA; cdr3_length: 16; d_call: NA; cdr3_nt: TGCGCCAGCAGCTTGGCCGGGACAACGAACACCGGGGAGCTGTTTTTT; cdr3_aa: CASSLAGTTNTGELFF
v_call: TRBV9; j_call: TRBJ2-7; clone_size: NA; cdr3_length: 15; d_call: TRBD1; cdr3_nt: TGTGCCAGCAGCGTATCAGACGACAGGGACTACGAGCAGTACTTC; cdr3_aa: CASSVSDDRDYEQYF
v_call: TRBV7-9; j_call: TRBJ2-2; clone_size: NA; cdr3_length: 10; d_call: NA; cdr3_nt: TGTGCCAGCAGCTTCCGGGAGCTGTTTTTT; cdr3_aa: CASSFRELFF
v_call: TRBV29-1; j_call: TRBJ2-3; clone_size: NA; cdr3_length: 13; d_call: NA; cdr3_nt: TGCAGCTCTCGGGGGCTATTCACAGATACGCAGTATTTT; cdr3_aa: CSSRGLFTDTQYF
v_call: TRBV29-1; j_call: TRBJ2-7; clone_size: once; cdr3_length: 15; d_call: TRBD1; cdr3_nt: TGCAGCGTTGAGGGGATAGGACAGGGCTCCTACGAGCAGTACTTC; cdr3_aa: CSVEGIGQGSYEQYF
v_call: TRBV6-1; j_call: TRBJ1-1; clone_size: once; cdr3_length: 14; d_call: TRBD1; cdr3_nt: TGTGCCAGCAATTCCGACAGGGTGAACACTGAAGCTTTCTTT; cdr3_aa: CASNSDRVNTEAFF
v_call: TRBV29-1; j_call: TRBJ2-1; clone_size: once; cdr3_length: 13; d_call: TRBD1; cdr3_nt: TGCAGCGTGAGGGACAGGGGTAGCAATGAGCAGTTCTTC; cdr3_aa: CSVRDRGSNEQFF
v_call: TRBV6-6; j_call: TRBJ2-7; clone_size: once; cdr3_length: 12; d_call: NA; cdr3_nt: TGTGCCAGCGGCAGCTTGGCCTACGAGCAGTACTTC; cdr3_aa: CASGSLAYEQYF
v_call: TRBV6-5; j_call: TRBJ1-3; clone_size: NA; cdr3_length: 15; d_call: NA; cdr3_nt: TGTGCCAGCAGTTACGACTGGAGCTCTGGAAACACCATATATTTT; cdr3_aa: CASSYDWSSGNTIYF
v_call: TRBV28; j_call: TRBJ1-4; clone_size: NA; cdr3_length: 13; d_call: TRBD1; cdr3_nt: TGTGCCAGCCAGACAGGGGACGATGAAAAACTGTTTTTT; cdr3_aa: CASQTGDDEKLFF
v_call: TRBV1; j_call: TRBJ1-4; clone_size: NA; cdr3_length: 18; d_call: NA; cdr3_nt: TGCACCAGCAGCCAAGAAGCGCGACTGAGCATCCGGCATGAAAAACTGTTTTTT; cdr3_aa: CTSSQEARLSIRHEKLFF
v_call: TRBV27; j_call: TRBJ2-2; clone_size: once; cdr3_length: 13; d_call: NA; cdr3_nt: TGTGCCAGCAGTTTATGGGGATCCGGGGAGCTGTTTTTT; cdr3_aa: CASSLWGSGELFF
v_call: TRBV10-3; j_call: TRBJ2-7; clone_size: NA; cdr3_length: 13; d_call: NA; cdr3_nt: TGTGCCACCGGCGAGGACACCCACTACGAGCAGTACTTC; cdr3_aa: CATGEDTHYEQYF
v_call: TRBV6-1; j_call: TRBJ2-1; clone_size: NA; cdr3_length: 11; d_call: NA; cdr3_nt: TGTGCCAGCAGTCAATACAATGAGCAGTTCTTC; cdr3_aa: CASSQYNEQFF
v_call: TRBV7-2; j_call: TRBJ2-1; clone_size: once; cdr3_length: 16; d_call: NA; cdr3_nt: TGTGCCAGCAGCGAGGCTGTGGGGGACCCCCGAAGGGAGCAGTTCTTC; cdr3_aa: CASSEAVGDPRREQFF
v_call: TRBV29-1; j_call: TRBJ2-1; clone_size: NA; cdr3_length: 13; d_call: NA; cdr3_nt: TGCAGCGTTGAAGCAGCAGGGGCCAATGAGCAGTTCTTC; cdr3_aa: CSVEAAGANEQFF
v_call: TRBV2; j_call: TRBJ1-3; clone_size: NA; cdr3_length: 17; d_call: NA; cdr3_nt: TGTGCCAGCAAGGACGCGCTCCAGGCAAGCTCTGGAAACACCATATATTTT; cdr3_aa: CASKDALQASSGNTIYF
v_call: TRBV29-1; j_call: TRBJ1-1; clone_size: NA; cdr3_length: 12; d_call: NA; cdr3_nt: TGCAGCGTCTGGACGGTGAACACTGAAGCTTTCTTT; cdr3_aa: CSVWTVNTEAFF
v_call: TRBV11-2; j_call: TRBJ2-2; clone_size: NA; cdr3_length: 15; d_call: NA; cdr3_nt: TGTGCCAGCAGACTAAGACCTGCGAACACCGGGGAGCTGTTTTTT; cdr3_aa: CASRLRPANTGELFF
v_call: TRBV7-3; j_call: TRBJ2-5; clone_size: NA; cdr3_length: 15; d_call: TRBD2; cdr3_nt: TGTGCCAGCAGCCCCGGGACTAGCGGACAAGAGACCCAGTACTTC; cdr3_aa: CASSPGTSGQETQYF
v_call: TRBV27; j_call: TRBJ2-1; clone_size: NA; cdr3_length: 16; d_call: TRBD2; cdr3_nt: TGTGCCAGCAGTCACCCGGGACTAGCGGGGCCCAATGAGCAGTTCTTC; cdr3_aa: CASSHPGLAGPNEQFF
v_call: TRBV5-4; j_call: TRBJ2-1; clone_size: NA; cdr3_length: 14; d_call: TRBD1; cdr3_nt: TGTGCCAGCAGCCTGGGACAGGGAAGCAATGAGCAGTTCTTC; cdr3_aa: CASSLGQGSNEQFF
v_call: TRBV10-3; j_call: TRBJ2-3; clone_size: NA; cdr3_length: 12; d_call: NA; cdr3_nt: TGTGCCATCAGTGCTCTGATTGATACGCAGTATTTT; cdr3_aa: CAISALIDTQYF
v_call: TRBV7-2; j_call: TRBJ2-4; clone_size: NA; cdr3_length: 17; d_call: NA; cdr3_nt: TGTGCCAGCAAACCTTCTAGCTCTCAGGGGGCCAAAAACATTCAGTACTTC; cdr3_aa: CASKPSSSQGAKNIQYF
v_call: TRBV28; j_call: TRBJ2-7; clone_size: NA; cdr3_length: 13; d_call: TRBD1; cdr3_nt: TGTGCCAGCAGAGGTACAGGGGTCCACGAGCAGTACTTC; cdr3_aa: CASRGTGVHEQYF
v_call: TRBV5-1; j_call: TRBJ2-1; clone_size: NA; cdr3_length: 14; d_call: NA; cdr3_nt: TGCGCCAGCAGCTTACAACTAGCATACAATGAGCAGTTCTTC; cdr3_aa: CASSLQLAYNEQFF
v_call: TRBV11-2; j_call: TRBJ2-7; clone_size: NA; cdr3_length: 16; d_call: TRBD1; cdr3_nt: TGTGCCAGCAGCTCCAAAGGGACAGGGTCCCCCGTCGAGCAGTACTTC; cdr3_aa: CASSSKGTGSPVEQYF
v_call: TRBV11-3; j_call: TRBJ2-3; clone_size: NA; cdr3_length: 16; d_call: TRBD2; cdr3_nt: TGTGCCAGCAGCGCCGGGACTAGCGGGAGGACAGATACGCAGTATTTT; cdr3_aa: CASSAGTSGRTDTQYF
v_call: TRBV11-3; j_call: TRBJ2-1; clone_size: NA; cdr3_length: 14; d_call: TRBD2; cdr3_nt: TGTGCCAGCAGCCTGACTAGCGGGAGTACGAAGCAGTTCTTC; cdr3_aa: CASSLTSGSTKQFF
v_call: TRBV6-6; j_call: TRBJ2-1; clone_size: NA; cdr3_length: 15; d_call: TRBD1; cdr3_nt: TGTGCCAGCAGTCAACAGGACAGGGGGCCCCCGGTGGAGTTCTTC; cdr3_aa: CASSQQDRGPPVEFF
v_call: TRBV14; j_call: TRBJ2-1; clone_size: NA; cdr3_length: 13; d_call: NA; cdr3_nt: TGTGCCAGCAGCCAAGATCGCGCCTATGAGCAGTTCTTC; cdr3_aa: CASSQDRAYEQFF
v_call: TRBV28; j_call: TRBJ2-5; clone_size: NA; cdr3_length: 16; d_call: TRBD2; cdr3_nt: TGTGCCAGCAGTCCGTTACGGGGGGGCCCTAGGGAGACCCAGTACTTC; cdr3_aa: CASSPLRGGPRETQYF
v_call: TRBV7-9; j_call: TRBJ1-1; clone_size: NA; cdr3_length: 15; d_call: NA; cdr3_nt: TGTGCCAGCAGCCTTACAACGGTGGGGGACACTGAAGCTTTCTTT; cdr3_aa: CASSLTTVGDTEAFF
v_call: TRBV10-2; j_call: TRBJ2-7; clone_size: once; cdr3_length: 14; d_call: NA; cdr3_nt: TGCGCCAGCACCACGACGGGTTCCTTCTACGAGCAGTACTTC; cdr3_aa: CASTTTGSFYEQYF
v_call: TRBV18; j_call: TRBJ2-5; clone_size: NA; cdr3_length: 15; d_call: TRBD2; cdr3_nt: TGTGCCAGCTCACCGGTAGCGGGAGGTGTAGAGACCCAGTACTTC; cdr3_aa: CASSPVAGGVETQYF
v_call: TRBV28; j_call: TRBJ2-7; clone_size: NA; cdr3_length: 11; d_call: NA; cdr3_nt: TGTGCCAGCCAAAGCTTCTACGAGCAGTACTTC; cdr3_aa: CASQSFYEQYF
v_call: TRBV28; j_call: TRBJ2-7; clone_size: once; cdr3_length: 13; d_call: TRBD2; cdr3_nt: TGTGCCAGCGCAATGGGAGGGTTCTACGAGCAGTACTTC; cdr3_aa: CASAMGGFYEQYF
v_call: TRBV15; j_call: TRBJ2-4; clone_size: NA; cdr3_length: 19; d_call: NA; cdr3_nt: TGTGCCACCAGCAGAGATCCCGGCAGGGGCAGTCTAGCCAAAAACATTCAGTACTTC; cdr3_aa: CATSRDPGRGSLAKNIQYF
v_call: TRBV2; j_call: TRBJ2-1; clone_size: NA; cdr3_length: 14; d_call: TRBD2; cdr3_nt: TGTGCCACCTACCCGGGACTAGCAGACAATGAGCAGTTCTTC; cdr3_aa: CATYPGLADNEQFF
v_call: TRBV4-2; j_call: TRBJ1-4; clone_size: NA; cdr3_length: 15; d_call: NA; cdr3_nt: TGTGCCAGCAGGGGTGGGGAGGGAGGGAGTGAAAAACTGTTTTTT; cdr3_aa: CASRGGEGGSEKLFF
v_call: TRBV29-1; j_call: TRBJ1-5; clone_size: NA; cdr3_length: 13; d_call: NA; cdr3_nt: TGCAGCGTTGCGGACGGCTTCAATCAGCCCCAGCATTTT; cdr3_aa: CSVADGFNQPQHF
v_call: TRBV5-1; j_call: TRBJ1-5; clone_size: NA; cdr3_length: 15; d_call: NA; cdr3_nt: TGCGCCAGCAGCAACGGGGCGGGTGGCAATCAGCCCCAGCATTTT; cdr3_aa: CASSNGAGGNQPQHF
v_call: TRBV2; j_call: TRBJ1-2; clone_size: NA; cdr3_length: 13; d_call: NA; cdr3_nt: TGTGCCAGCATCTCAGGGGAGGACTATGGCTACACCTTC; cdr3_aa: CASISGEDYGYTF
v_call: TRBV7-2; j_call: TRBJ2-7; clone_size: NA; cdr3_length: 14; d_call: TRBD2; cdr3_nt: TGTGCCAGCACAATTCTAGCGGGAGTCGGGGAGCAGTACTTC; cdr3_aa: CASTILAGVGEQYF
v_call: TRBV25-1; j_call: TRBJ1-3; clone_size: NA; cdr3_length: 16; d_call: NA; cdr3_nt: TGTGCCAGCAGTCCCGACGGGCGGAGCTCTGGAAACACCATATATTTT; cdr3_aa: CASSPDGRSSGNTIYF
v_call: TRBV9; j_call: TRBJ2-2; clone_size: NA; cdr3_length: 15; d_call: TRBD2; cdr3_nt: TGTGCCAGCAGCGTGACTGGCGGGAGTGCCGGGGAGCTGTTTTTT; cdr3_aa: CASSVTGGSAGELFF
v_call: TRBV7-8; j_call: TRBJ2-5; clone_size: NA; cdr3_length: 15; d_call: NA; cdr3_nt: TGTGCCAGCAGCTTCCCCCCTCAGGGGCAGGAGACCCAGTACTTC; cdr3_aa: CASSFPPQGQETQYF
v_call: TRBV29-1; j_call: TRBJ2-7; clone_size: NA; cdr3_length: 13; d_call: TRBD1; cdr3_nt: TGCAGCGTCCCGGGACAGGGGCCGTACGAGCAGTACTTC; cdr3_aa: CSVPGQGPYEQYF
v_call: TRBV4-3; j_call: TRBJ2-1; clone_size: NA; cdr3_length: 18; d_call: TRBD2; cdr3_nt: TGCGCCAGCAAGAGAAGTTTGAGCGGGAGAAAAGAGGACAATGAGCAGTTCTTC; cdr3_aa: CASKRSLSGRKEDNEQFF
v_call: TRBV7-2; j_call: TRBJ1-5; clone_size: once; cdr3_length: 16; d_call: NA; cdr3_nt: TGTGCCAGCAGCAAACGCATTGGGGGTAGCAATCAGCCCCAGCATTTT; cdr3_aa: CASSKRIGGSNQPQHF
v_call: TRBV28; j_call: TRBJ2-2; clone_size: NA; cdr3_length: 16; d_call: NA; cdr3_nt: TGTGCCAGCAGTTTTCGGGGCGGGACGGGTACCGGGGAGCTGTTTTTT; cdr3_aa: CASSFRGGTGTGELFF
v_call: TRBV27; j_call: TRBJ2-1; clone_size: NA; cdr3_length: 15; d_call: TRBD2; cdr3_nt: TGTGCCAGCACCCGCGGACTAGCGGGAAGCAATGAGCAGTTCTTC; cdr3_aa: CASTRGLAGSNEQFF
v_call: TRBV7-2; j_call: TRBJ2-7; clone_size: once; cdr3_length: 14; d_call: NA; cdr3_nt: TGTGCCAGCAGCTTAGCCAGGGACTCCTACGAGCAGTACTTC; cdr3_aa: CASSLARDSYEQYF
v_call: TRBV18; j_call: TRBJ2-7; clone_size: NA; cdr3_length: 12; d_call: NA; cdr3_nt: TGTGCCAGCTCACCAAAGGGGGAAGTGTTGTGCTTC; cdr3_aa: CASSPKGEVLCF
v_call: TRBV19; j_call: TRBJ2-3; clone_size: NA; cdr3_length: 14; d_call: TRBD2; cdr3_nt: TGTGCCAGTAGTAAGACTAGCGGGAAGGATACGCAGTATTTT; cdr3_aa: CASSKTSGKDTQYF
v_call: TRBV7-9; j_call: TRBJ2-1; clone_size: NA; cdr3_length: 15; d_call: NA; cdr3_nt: TGTGCCAGCAGCTTAGCCGAGAGACCGTTCAATGAGCAGTTCTTC; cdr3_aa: CASSLAERPFNEQFF